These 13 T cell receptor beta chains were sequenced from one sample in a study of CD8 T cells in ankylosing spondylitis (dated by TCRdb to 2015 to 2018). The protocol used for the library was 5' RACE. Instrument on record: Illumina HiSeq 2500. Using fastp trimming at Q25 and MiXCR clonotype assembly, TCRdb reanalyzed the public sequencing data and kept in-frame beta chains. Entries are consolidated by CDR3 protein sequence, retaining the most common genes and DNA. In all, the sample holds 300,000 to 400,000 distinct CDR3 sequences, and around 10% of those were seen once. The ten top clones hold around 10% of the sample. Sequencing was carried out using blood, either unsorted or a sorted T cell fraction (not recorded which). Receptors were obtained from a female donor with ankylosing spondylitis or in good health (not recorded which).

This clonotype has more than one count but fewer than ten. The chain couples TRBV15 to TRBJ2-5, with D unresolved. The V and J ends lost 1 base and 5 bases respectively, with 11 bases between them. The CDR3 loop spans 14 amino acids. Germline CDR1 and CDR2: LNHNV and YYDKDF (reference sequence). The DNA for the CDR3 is TGTGCCACCAGCAGAGTGGTGGGTTCGGAGACCCAGTACTTC. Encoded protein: CATSRVVGSETQYF.

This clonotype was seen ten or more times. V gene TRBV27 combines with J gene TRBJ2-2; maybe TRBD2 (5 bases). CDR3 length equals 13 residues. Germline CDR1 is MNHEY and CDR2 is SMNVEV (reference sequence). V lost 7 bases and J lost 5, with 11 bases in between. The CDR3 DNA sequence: TGTGCCAGCACGCGCCCGGGGACCGGGGAGCTGTTTTTT. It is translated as CASTRPGTGELFF.

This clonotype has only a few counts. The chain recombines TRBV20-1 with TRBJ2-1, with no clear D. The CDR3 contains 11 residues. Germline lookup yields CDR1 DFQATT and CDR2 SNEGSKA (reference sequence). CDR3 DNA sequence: TGCACCCTCCTCGGGCTCAATGAGCAGTTCTTC. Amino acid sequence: CTLLGLNEQFF.

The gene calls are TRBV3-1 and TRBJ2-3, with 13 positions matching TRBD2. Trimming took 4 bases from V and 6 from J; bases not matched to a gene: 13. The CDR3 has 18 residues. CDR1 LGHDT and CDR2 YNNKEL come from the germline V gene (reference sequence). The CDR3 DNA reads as TGTGCCAGCAGCCCCTACTACCGGACTAGCGGGGGTTGGGATACGCAGTATTTT. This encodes CASSPYYRTSGGWDTQYF.

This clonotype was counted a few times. The CDR3 spells CASSLGLAGIYEQYF. The CDR3 DNA reads TGTGCCAGCAGCCTAGGACTAGCGGGAATTTACGAGCAGTACTTC. The chain is built from TRBV9 and TRBJ2-7; TRBD2 aligns across 12 bases. This CDR3 spans 15 amino acids. Unmatched junction bases numbered 6, after V lost 4 bases and J lost 4 bases. Germline V CDR1 and CDR2: SGDLS, YYNGEE.

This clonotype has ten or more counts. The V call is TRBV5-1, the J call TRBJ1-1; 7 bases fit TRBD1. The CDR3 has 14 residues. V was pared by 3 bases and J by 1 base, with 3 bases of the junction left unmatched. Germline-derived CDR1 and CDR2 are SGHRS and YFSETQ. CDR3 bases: TGCGCCAGCAGCTGGGACAGTCAGAACACTGAAGCTTTCTTT. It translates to CASSWDSQNTEAFF.

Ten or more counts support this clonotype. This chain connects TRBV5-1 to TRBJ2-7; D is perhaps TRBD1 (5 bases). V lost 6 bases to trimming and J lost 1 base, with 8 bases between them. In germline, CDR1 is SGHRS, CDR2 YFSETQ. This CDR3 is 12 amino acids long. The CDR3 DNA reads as TGCGCCAGCACAGGGAATTCCTACGAGCAGTACTTC. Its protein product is CASTGNSYEQYF. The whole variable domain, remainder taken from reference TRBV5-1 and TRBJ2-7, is KAGVTQTPRYLIKTRGQQVTLSCSPISGHRSVSWYQQTPGQGLQFLFEYFSETQRNKGNFPGRFSGRQFSNSRSEMNVSTLELGDSALYLCASTGNSYEQYFGPGTRLTVT.

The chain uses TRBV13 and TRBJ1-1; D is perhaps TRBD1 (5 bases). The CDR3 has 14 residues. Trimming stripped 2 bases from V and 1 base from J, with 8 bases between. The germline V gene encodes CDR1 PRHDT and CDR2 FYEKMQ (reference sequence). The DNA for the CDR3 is TGTGCCAGCAGCTTATATCAGGGGAACACTGAAGCTTTCTTT. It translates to CASSLYQGNTEAFF.

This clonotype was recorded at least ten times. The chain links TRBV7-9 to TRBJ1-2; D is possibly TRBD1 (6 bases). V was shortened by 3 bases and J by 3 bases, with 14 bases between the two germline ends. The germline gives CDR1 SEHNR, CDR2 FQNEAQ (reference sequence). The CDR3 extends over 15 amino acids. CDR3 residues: CASSLDQGSYYGYTF. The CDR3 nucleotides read TGTGCCAGCAGCTTGGACCAGGGGTCCTACTATGGCTACACCTTC.

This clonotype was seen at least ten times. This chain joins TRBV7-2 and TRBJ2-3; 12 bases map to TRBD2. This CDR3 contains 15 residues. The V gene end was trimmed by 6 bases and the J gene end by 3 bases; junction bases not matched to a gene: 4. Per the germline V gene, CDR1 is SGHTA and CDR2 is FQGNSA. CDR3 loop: CASRGGLAGTDTQYF. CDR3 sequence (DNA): TGTGCCAGCAGGGGAGGACTAGCGGGAACAGATACGCAGTATTTT.

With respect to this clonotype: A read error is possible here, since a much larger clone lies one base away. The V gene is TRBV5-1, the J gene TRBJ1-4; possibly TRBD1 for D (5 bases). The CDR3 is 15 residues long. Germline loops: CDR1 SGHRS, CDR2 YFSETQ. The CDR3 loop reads CDSSSTGEMAEKLFF. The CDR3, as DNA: TGCGACAGCAGCTCAACGGGGGAGATGGCTGAAAAACTGTTTTTT.

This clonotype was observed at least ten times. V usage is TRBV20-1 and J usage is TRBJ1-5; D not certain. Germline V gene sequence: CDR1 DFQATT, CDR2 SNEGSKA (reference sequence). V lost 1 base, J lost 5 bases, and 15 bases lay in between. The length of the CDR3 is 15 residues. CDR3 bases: TGCAGTGCTAGAGTTCCGGTCAATCGGGATCAGCCCCAGCATTTT. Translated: CSARVPVNRDQPQHF.

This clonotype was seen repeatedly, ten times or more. The CDR3 protein is CSARGGGNSRTDTQYF. The CDR3 bases are TGCAGTGCAAGGGGTGGGGGGAATTCCCGCACAGATACGCAGTATTTT. The V call is TRBV20-1, the J call TRBJ2-3, with D perhaps matching TRBD2 (6 bases). The V end was cut by 6 bases, the J end by 1 base, with 20 bases between. The CDR3 runs to 16 residues. Germline CDR1 DFQATT, CDR2 SNEGSKA (reference sequence).